This T cell receptor beta chain was recovered during a study of siplizumab effects on memory and regulatory T cells. Regarding this clone: As yet, its antigen is unknown.

Libraries were prepared by immunoSEQ multiplex PCR; TCRdb keeps only in-frame clonotypes and omits some of them. The table lists 57,000 or so clones, approximately 95% of them singletons. General observations from the study: Proliferating siplizumab-culture Treg suppressive function went unconfirmed. The study found naive T cells seemingly more diverse than memory cells and seemingly major alloresponse contributors.

This CDR3 has 19 amino acids. V was clipped by 2 bases and J by 0 bases, with 20 bases between them. Germline V gives CDR1 LNHDA, CDR2 SQIVND (reference sequence). This receptor was obtained from a human donor in good health. V gene TRBV19 combines with J gene TRBJ1-5; the D is unclear. The sequenced sample consisted of CD8+ T cells sorted from blood. CDR3 loop: CASSISVTLTIYSNQPQHF. For the CDR3, the DNA is TGTGCCAGTAGTATATCGGTGACACTCACCATCTATAGCAATCAGCCCCAGCATTTT.